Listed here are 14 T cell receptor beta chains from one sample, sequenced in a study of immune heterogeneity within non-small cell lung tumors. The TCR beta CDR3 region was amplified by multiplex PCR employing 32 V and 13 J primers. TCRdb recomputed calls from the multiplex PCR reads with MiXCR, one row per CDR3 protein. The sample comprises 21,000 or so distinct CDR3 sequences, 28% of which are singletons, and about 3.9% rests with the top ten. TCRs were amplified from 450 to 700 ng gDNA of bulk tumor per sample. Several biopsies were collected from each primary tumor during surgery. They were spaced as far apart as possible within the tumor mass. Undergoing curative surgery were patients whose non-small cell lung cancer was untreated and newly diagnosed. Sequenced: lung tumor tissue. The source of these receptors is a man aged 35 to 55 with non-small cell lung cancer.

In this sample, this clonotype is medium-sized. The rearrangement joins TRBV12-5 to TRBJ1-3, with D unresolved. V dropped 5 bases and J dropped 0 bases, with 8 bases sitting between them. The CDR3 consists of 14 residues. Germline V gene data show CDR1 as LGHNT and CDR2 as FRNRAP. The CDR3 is CASGTGFSGNTIYF. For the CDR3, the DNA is TGTGCTAGTGGTACGGGATTCTCTGGAAACACCATATATTTT.

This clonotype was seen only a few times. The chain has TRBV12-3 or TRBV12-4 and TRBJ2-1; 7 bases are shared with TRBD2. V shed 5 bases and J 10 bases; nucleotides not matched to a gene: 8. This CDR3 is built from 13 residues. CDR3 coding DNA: TGTGCCAGCAGTATTACCGGGACTAACGAGCAGTTCTTC. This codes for CASSITGTNEQFF.

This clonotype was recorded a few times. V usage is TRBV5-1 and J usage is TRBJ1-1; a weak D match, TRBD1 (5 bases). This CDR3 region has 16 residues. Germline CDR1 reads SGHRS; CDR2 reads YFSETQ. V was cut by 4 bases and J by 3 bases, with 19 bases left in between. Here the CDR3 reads CASSQQVRGLDTEAFF. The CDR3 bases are TGCGCCAGCAGCCAACAGGTACGGGGGTTGGACACTGAAGCTTTCTTT.

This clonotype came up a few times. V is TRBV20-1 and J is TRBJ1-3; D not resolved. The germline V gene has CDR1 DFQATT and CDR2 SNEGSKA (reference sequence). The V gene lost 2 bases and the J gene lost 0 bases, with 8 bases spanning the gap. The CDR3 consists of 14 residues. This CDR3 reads CSARSRISGNTIYF. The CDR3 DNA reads TGCAGTGCTAGAAGTAGGATCTCTGGAAACACCATATATTTT.

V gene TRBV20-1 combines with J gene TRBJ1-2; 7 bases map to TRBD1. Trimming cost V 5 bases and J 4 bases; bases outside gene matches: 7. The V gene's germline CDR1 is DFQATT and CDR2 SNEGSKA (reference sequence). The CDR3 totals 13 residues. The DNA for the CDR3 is TGCAGTGCTCGTGACAGGGTTGGCTATGGCTACACCTTC. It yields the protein CSARDRVGYGYTF.

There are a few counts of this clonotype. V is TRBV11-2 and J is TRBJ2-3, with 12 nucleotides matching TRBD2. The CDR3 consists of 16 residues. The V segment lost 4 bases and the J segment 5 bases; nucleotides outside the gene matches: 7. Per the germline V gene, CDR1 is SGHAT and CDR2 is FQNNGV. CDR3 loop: CASSSFGLAGIDTQYF. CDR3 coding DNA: TGTGCCAGCAGCTCCTTTGGACTAGCGGGAATAGATACGCAGTATTTT.

The CDR3 DNA follows: TGTGCCAGTAGTAAAATAGATGGGGGGGGCTCCTACAATGAGCAGTTCTTC. Amino acid sequence: CASSKIDGGGSYNEQFF. The chain joins TRBV19 to TRBJ2-1; 7 bases match TRBD2. The CDR3 covers 17 residues. CDR1 and CDR2 (germline): LNHDA, SQIVND (reference sequence). Unmatched junction bases numbered 9, after V lost 4 bases and J lost 0 bases.

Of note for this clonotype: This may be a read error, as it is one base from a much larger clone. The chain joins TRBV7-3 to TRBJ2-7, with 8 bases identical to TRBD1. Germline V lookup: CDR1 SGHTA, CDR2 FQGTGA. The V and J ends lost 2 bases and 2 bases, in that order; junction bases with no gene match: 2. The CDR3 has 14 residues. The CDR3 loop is CASSLWTGPYEQYF. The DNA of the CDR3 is TGTGCCAGCAGCTTATGGACAGGGCCCTACGAGCAGTACTTC.

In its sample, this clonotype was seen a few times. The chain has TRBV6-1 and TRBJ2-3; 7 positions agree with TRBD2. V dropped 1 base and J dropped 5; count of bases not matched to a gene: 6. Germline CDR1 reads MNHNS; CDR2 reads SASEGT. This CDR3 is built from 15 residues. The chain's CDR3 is CASSEEGAGVDTQYF. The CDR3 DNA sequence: TGTGCCAGCAGTGAAGAAGGGGCGGGGGTAGATACGCAGTATTTT.

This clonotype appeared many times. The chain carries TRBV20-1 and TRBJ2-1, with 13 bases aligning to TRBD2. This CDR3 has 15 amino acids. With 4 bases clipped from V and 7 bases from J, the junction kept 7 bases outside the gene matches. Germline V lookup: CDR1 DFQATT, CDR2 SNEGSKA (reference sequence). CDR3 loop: CSAKTSGRSWNEQFF. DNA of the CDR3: TGCAGTGCTAAGACTAGCGGGAGGTCATGGAATGAGCAGTTCTTC.

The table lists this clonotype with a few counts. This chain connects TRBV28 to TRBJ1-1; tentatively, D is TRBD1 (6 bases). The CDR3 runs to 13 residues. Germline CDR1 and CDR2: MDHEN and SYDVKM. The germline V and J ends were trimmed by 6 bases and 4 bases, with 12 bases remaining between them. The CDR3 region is CASSRGSGTEAFF. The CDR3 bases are TGTGCCAGCAGCAGGGGATCGGGCACTGAAGCTTTCTTT.

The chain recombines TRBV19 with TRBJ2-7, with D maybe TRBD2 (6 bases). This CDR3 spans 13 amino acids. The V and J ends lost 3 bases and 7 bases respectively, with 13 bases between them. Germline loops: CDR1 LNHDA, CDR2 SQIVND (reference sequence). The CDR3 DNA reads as TGTGCCAGTAGTATGGGGGGTAGGGGTGAGCAGTACTTC. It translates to CASSMGGRGEQYF.

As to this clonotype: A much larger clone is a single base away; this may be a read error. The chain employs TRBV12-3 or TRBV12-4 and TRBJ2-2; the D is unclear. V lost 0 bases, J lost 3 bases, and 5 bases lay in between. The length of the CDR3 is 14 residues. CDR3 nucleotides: TGTGCCAGCAGTTTAGCTATCTACACCGGGGAGCTGTTTTTT. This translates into CASSLAIYTGELFF.

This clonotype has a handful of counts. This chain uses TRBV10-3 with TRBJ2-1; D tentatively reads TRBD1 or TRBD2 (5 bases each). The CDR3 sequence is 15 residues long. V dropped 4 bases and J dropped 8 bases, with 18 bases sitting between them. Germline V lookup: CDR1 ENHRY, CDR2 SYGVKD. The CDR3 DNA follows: TGTGCCATCAGTGGGAGACACGGGGCATGGGATGAGCAGTTCTTC. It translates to CAISGRHGAWDEQFF.